The 15 T cell receptor beta chains below all came from one sample that was sequenced in a study of T cells after yellow fever vaccination. TCRdb reanalysed the 5' RACE reads using MiXCR and keeps one entry per CDR3 protein. In the table there are about 550,000 distinct CDR3 sequences, 15% to 20% of which are singletons. Sequenced here: PBMCs, sampled 15 days after the yellow fever booster vaccination. These receptors came from a man in his thirties or forties who received the YFV17D yellow fever vaccine.

V gene TRBV25-1 combines with J gene TRBJ2-1; 11 bases are a match to TRBD2. Germline CDR1 reads MGHDK; CDR2 reads SYGVNS. CDR3 length: 15 residues. V gave up 4 bases and J gave up 4 bases; unmatched junction bases: 3. DNA for the CDR3: TGTGCCAGCAGTGTAAGGACTAGCGGGTACAATGAGCAGTTCTTC. This codes for CASSVRTSGYNEQFF.

The chain couples TRBV12-3 or TRBV12-4 to TRBJ2-2, with D unresolved. The CDR3 length is 13 residues. The V gene lost 7 bases and the J gene lost 2 bases, with 8 bases spanning the gap. The CDR3 region has the DNA TGTGCCAGCACGACCGGAAACACCGGGGAGCTGTTTTTT. Translating it yields CASTTGNTGELFF.

This clonotype has more than one count but fewer than ten. This chain's CDR3 is CASIRDREEKLFF. Written as DNA, the CDR3 is TGTGCCAGCATCCGGGACAGGGAAGAAAAACTGTTTTTT. The V and J genes are TRBV12-3 or TRBV12-4 and TRBJ1-4; 9 nucleotides match TRBD1. The V gene end was trimmed by 7 bases and the J gene end by 8 bases; junction bases not matched to a gene: 5. The CDR3 runs 13 residues.

This clonotype was counted only a few times. This chain joins TRBV20-1 and TRBJ2-7; D could derive from TRBD1 or TRBD2 (5 bases each). CDR3 length equals 14 residues. Trimming shortened V by 3 bases and J by 2 bases, and 14 bases separated the two germline ends. CDR1 and CDR2 from the germline V gene are DFQATT and SNEGSKA (reference sequence). The CDR3 here is CSARWDRAPYEQYF. The CDR3 bases are TGCAGTGCTAGGTGGGACCGGGCCCCCTACGAGCAGTACTTC.

This clonotype was detected only a few times. The rearrangement uses TRBV9 and TRBJ2-7; D gene ambiguous. The CDR3 loop spans 12 amino acids. Trimming pared 4 bases from V and 5 bases from J, leaving 10 bases between. CDR1 and CDR2 from the germline V gene are SGDLS and YYNGEE. The CDR3 bases are TGTGCCAGCAGCACCCGGGCGGACGAGCAGTACTTC. This gives the protein CASSTRADEQYF.

A few counts support this clonotype. The V and J genes are TRBV9 and TRBJ1-5; TRBD1 is a possible D gene (5 bases). Trimming stripped 0 bases from V and 4 bases from J, with 11 bases between. This CDR3 has 15 residues. CDR1 SGDLS and CDR2 YYNGEE come from the germline V gene. DNA of the CDR3: TGTGCCAGCAGCGTAGGACAGAACCCTAATCAGCCCCAGCATTTT. Protein: CASSVGQNPNQPQHF.

In its sample, this clonotype was seen many times. The J gene is TRBJ1-1, the V gene TRBV5-1; 8 bases align to TRBD1. Germline loops: CDR1 SGHRS, CDR2 YFSETQ. With 3 bases clipped from V and 2 bases from J, the junction kept 6 bases outside the gene matches. CDR3 length: 15 residues. The CDR3 region is CASSYRQGINTEAFF. CDR3 sequence (DNA): TGCGCCAGCAGCTACCGACAGGGGATAAACACTGAAGCTTTCTTT.

This clonotype has more than one count but fewer than ten. The chain couples TRBV29-1 to TRBJ1-1; a weak D match, TRBD1 (6 bases). Trimming pared 6 bases from V and 4 bases from J, leaving 12 bases between. Germline-derived CDR1 and CDR2 are SQVTM and ANQGSEA. The length of the CDR3 is 12 residues. The CDR3 sequence: CSVGGASTEAFF. The CDR3 nucleotides read TGCAGCGTGGGGGGGGCGAGCACTGAAGCTTTCTTT. The complete variable domain, with remaining parts taken from reference TRBV29-1 and TRBJ1-1, reads SAVISQKPSRDICQRGTSLTIQCQVDSQVTMMFWYRQQPGQSLTLIATANQGSEATYESGFVIDKFPISRPNLTFSTLTVSNMSPEDSSIYLCSVGGASTEAFFGQGTRLTVV.

This clonotype was counted only a few times. This chain connects TRBV7-2 to TRBJ2-1; a weak D match, TRBD2 (6 bases). CDR3 length equals 15 residues. V gave up 3 bases and J gave up 4 bases, with 13 bases separating them. The germline V gene encodes CDR1 SGHTA and CDR2 FQGNSA. The CDR3 DNA follows: TGTGCCAGCAGCTTTGACGGGAGCCCTTACAATGAGCAGTTCTTC. Translation gives CASSFDGSPYNEQFF.

A few counts support this clonotype. The rearrangement links TRBV7-2 to TRBJ2-1; 9 nucleotides line up with TRBD2. Germline V gene data show CDR1 as SGHTA and CDR2 as FQGNSA. The CDR3 loop spans 17 amino acids. Germline trimming cut 0 bases from V and 7 bases from J; bases unmatched to any gene: 10. The CDR3 here is CASSLAPGLAQPNEQFF. The CDR3 DNA is TGTGCCAGCAGCTTAGCGCCGGGACTAGCCCAACCGAATGAGCAGTTCTTC.

This clonotype was seen repeatedly, ten times or more. The V call is TRBV9, the J call TRBJ2-1; 8 bases line up with TRBD2. Per the germline V gene, CDR1 is SGDLS and CDR2 is YYNGEE. The CDR3 totals 16 residues. V shed 0 bases, J shed 7 bases, and the junction held 9 bases outside the gene matches. DNA for the CDR3: TGTGCCAGCAGCGTAGGAGGTCGGGAGGGCTGGAATGAGCAGTTCTTC. Translated, it gives CASSVGGREGWNEQFF.

This clonotype turned up a few times. The J gene is TRBJ2-7, the V gene TRBV5-6; 7 positions agree with TRBD1. Germline lookup yields CDR1 SGHDT and CDR2 YYEEEE. CDR3 length: 12 residues. J lost 2 bases, V lost 9 bases, and 5 bases had no gene match. The CDR3 coding sequence is TGTGCCAACTGGGACAGCGCCTACGAGCAGTACTTC. This sequence encodes CANWDSAYEQYF. Full variable domain (outside the CDR3, taken from reference TRBV5-6 and TRBJ2-7): DAGVTQSPTHLIKTRGQQVTLRCSPKSGHDTVSWYQQALGQGPQFIFQYYEEEERQRGNFPDRFSGHQFPNYSSELNVNALLLGDSALYLCANWDSAYEQYFGPGTRLTVT.

V and J are TRBV7-9 and TRBJ1-1, with a tentative D call TRBD1 (5 bases). With 1 base removed from V and 0 bases from J, the gap between germline ends came to 9 bases. CDR3 length: 15 residues. The V gene's germline CDR1 is SEHNR and CDR2 FQNEAQ (reference sequence). CDR3 region: CASSLGGSLNTEAFF. For the CDR3, the DNA is TGTGCCAGCAGCTTAGGGGGCAGCTTGAACACTGAAGCTTTCTTT.

The chain joins TRBV20-1 to TRBJ2-3, with D perhaps matching TRBD1 (6 bases). Germline assignment: CDR1 DFQATT and CDR2 SNEGSKA (reference sequence). This CDR3 has 14 residues. Between the trimmed V and J ends, which lost 5 bases and 4 bases, there was a span of 16 bases. The DNA for the CDR3 is TGCAGTGCTTCCCGCAATACAGGGTCAGATACGCAGTATTTT. This codes for CSASRNTGSDTQYF.

In this sample, this clonotype turned up a few times. J is TRBJ2-4 and V is TRBV12-3 or TRBV12-4, with unresolved D. The CDR3 loop spans 16 amino acids. The V gene lost 0 bases and the J gene lost 2 bases, with 11 bases spanning the gap. CDR3 sequence reads: CASSLALGISKNIQYF. CDR3 DNA sequence: TGTGCCAGCAGTTTAGCGCTTGGAATATCCAAAAACATTCAGTACTTC.